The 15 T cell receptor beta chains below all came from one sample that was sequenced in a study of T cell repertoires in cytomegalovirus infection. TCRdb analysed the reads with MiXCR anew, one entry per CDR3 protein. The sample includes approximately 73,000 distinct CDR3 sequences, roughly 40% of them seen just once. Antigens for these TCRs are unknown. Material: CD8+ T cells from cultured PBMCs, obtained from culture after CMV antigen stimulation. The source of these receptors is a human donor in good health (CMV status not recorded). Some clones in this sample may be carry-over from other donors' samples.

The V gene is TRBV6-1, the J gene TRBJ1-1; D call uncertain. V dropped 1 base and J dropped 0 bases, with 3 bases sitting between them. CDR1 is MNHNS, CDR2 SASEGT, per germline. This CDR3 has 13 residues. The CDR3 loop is CASSEDMNTEAFF. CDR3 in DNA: TGTGCCAGCAGTGAAGATATGAACACTGAAGCTTTCTTT.

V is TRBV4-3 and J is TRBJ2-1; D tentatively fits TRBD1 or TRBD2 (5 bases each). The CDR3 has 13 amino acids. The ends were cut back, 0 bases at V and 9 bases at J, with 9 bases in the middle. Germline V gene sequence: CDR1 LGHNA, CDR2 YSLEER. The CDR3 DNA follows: TGCGCCAGCAGCCAAGAAGGGACGAGTGAGCAGTTCTTC. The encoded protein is CASSQEGTSEQFF.

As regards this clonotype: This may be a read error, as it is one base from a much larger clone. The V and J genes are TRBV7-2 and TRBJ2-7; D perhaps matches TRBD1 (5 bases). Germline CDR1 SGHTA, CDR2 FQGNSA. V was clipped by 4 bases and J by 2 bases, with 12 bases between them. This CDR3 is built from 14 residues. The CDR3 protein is CASSSRQRPYEQYF. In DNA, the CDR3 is TGTGCCAGCAGCTCCCGACAGCGCCCCTACGAGCAGTACTTC. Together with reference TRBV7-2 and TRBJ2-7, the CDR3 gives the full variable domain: GAGVSQSPSNKVTEKGKDVELRCDPISGHTALYWYRQSLGQGLEFLIYFQGNSAPDKSGLPSDRFSAERTGGSVSTLTIQRTQQEDSAVYLCASSSRQRPYEQYFGPGTRLTVT.

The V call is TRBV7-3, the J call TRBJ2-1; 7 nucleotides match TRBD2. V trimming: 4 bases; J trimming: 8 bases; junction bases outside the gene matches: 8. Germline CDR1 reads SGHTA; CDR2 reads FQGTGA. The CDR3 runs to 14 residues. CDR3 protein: CASSSMAGVDEQFF. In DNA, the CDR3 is TGTGCCAGCAGCTCCATGGCGGGGGTCGATGAGCAGTTCTTC.

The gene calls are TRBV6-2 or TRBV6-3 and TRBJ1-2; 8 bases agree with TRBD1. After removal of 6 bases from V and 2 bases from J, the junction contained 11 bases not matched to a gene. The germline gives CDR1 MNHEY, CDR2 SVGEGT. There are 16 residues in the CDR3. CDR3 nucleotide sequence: TGTGCCAGCAGAAACCTCAGGACAGGGAACAACTATGGCTACACCTTC. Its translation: CASRNLRTGNNYGYTF.

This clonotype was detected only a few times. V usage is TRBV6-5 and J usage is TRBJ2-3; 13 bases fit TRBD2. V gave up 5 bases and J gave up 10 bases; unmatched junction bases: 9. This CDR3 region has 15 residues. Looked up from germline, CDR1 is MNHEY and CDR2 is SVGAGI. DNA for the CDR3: TGTGCCAGCAGTCCCTTTACTAGCGGGGGGGCATCGCAGTATTTT. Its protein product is CASSPFTSGGASQYF.

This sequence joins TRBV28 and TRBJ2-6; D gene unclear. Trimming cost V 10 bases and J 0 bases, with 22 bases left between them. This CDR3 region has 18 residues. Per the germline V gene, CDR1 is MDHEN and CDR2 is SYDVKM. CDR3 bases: TGTGCCACGACCGGGCAGCATCTTGATCGCTCTGGGGCCAACGTCCTGACTTTC. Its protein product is CATTGQHLDRSGANVLTF. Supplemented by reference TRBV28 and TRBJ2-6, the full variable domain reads DVKVTQSSRYLVKRTGEKVFLECVQDMDHENMFWYRQDPGLGLRLIYFSYDVKMKEKGDIPEGYSVSREKKERFSLILESASTNQTSMYLCATTGQHLDRSGANVLTFGAGSRLTVL.

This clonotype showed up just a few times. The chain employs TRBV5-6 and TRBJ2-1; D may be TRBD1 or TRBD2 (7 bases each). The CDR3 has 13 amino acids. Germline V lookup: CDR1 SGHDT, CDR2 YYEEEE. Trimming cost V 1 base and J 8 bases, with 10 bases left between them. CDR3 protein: CASSLQGGDEQFF. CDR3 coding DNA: TGTGCCAGCAGCTTGCAGGGGGGGGATGAGCAGTTCTTC.

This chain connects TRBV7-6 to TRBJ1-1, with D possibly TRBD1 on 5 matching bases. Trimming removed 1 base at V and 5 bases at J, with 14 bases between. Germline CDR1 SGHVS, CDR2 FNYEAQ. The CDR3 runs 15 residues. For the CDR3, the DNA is TGTGCCAGCAGCTTAGATGGGGGGGGGATAACTGAAGCTTTCTTT. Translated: CASSLDGGGITEAFF.

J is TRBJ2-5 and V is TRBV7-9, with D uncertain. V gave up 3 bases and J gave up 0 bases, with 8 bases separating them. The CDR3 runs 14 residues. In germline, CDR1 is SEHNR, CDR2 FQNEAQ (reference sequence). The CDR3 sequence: CASSFDSYQETQYF. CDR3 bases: TGTGCCAGCAGCTTTGACTCGTACCAAGAGACCCAGTACTTC.

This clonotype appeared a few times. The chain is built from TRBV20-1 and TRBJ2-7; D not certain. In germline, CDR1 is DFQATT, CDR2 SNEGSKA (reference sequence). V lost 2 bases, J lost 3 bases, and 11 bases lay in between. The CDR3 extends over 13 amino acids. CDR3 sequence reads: CSARSLGDYEQYF. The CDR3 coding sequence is TGCAGTGCTAGATCCCTCGGAGACTACGAGCAGTACTTC.

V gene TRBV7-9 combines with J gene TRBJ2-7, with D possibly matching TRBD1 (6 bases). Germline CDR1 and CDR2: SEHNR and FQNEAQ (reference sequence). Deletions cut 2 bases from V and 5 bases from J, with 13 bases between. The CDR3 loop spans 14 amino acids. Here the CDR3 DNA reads TGTGCCAGCAGCTTACCCGTCAGGGGTCACGAGCAGTACTTC. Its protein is CASSLPVRGHEQYF.

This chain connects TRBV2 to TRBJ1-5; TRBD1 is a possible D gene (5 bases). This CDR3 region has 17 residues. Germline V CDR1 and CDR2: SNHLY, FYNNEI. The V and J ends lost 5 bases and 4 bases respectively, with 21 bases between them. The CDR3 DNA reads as TGTGCCAGCAGTTTCCTCCGGGACGGCGGGTATAATCAGCCCCAGCATTTT. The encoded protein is CASSFLRDGGYNQPQHF.

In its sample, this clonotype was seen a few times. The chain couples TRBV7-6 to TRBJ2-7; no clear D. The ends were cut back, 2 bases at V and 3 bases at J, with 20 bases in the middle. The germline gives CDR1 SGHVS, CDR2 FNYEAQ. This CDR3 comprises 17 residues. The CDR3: CASSLQDRQGEIYEQYF. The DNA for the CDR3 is TGTGCCAGCAGCTTACAAGACCGACAAGGTGAGATCTACGAGCAGTACTTC.

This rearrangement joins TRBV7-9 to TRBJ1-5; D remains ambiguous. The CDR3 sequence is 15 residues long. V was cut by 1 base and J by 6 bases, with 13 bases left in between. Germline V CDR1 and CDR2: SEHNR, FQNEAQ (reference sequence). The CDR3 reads CASSLVLRQAQPQHF. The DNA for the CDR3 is TGTGCCAGCAGCTTAGTCTTACGGCAAGCTCAGCCCCAGCATTTT.